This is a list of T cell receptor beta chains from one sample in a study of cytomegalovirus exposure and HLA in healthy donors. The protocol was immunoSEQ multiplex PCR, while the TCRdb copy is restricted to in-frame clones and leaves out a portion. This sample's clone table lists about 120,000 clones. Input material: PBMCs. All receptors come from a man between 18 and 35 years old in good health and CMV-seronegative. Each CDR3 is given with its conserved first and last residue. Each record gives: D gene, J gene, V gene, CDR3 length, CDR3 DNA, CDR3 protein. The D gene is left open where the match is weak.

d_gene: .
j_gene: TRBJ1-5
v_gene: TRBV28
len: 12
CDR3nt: TGTGCCAGCTACTCGCTCAATCAGCCCCAGCATTTT
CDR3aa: CASYSLNQPQHF

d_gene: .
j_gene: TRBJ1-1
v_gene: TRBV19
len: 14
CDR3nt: TGTGCCAGTAGTATCCAACAGCCGAACACTGAAGCTTTCTTT
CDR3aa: CASSIQQPNTEAFF

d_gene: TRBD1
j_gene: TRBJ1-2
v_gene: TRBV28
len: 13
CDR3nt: TGTGCCAGCAGCACAGGGGCTAACTATGGCTACACCTTC
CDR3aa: CASSTGANYGYTF

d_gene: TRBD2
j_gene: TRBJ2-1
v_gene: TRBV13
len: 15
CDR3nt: TGTGCCAGCAGCCCTAGCGGGACCGTAGGGGGTGAGCAGTTCTTC
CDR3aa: CASSPSGTVGGEQFF

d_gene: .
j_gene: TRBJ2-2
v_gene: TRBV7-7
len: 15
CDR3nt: TGTGCTAGCAGCTCCGACACCTATAAGGCCGGGGAGCTGTTTTTT
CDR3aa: CASSSDTYKAGELFF

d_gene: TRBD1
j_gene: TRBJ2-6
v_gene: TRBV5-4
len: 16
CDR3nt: TGTGCCAGCAGCGGTACAGGGGGAGTAGGGGCCAACGTCCTGACTTTC
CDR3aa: CASSGTGGVGANVLTF

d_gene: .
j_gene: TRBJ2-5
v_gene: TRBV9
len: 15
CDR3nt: TGTGCCAGCAGCGTAGGAGGATCGCTTCAAGAGACCCAGTACTTC
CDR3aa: CASSVGGSLQETQYF

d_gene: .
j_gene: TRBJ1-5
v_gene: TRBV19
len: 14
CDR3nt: TGTGCCAGTAGTATAACCGGGAGCAATCAGCCCCAGCATTTT
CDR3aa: CASSITGSNQPQHF

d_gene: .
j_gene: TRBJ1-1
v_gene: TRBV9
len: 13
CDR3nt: TGTGCCAGCAGCCGAACAGCGAACACTGAAGCTTTCTTT
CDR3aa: CASSRTANTEAFF

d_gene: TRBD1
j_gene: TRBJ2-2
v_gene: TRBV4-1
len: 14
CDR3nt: TGCGCCAGCACACAGGGGTTGAAGACCGGGGAGCTGTTTTTT
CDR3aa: CASTQGLKTGELFF

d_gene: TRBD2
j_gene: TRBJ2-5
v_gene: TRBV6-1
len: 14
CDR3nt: TGTGCCAGCATCGGGCTAGCGGGGGTAGAGACCCAGTACTTC
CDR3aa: CASIGLAGVETQYF

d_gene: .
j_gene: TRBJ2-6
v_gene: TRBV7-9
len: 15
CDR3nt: TGTGCCAGCAGGCAGGGCCCCTCTGGGGCCAACGTCCTGACTTTC
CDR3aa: CASRQGPSGANVLTF

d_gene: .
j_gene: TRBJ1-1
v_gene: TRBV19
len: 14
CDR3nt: TGTGCCAGTAGTACCATGACAGTGAACACTGAAGCTTTCTTT
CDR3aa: CASSTMTVNTEAFF

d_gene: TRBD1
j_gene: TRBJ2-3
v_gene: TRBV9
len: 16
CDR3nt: TGTGCCAGCAGCCCCGGGACAGGGTACAGCACAGATACGCAGTATTTT
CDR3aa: CASSPGTGYSTDTQYF

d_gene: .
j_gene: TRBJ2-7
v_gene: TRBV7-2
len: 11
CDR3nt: TGTGCCAGCAGCTTCCTATACGAGCAGTACTTC
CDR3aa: CASSFLYEQYF

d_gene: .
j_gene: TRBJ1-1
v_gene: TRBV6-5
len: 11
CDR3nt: TGTGCCAGCACTGTAGGACAGTCAGCTTTCTTT
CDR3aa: CASTVGQSAFF

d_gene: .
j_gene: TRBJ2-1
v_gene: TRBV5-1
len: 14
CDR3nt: TGCGCCAGCAGCGTGGACAGTTTATACAATGAGCAGTTCTTC
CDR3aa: CASSVDSLYNEQFF

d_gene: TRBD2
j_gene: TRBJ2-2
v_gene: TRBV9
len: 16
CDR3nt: TGTGCCAGCAGCGTGGCTAGCGGGATGAGGGGCGGGGAGCTGTTTTTT
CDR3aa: CASSVASGMRGGELFF

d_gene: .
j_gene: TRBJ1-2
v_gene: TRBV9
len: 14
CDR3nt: TGTGCCAGCAGCGTAGGGCCAGGGGACTACGGCTACACCTTC
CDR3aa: CASSVGPGDYGYTF

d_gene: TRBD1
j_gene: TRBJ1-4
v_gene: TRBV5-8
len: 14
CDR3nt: TGTGCCAGCAGCGCAACAGGGGTTCGGGAAAAACTGTTTTTT
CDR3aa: CASSATGVREKLFF

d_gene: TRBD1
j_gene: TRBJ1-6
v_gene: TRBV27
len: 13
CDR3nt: TGTGCCACCTCGGGACAGCAAAATTCACCCCTCCACTTT
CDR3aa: CATSGQQNSPLHF

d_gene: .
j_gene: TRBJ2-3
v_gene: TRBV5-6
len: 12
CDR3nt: TGTGCCAGCAGCTTGGCGACAGATACGCAGTATTTT
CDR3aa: CASSLATDTQYF

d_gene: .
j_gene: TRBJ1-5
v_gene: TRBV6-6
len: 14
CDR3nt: TGTGCCAGCAGTCGACAGGAAAGCAATCAGCCCCAGCATTTT
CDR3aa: CASSRQESNQPQHF

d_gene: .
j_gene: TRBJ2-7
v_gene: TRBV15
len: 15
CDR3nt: TGTGCCACCAGCAGAGAGCGGGGAAGCTCCTACGAGCAGTACTTC
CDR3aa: CATSRERGSSYEQYF

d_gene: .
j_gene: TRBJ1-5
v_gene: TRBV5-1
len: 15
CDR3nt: TGCGCCAGCAGCTTAACGGGAGGCGGCAATCAGCCCCAGCATTTT
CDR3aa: CASSLTGGGNQPQHF

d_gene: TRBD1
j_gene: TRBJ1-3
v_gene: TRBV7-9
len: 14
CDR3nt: TGTGCCACCCGGGACAGGCGCCGTGGAAACACCATATATTTT
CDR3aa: CATRDRRRGNTIYF

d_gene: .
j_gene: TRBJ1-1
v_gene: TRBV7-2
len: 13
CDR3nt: TGTGCCAGCAGCTTAACCAGGAACACTGAAGCTTTCTTT
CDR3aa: CASSLTRNTEAFF

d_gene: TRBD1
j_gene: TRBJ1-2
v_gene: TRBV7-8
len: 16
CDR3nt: TGTGCCAGCAGCAACCCCCGGGACAGCATGATCTATGGCTACACCTTC
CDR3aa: CASSNPRDSMIYGYTF

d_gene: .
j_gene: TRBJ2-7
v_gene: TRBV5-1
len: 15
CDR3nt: TGCGCCAGCAGCTTCGAGGTAGCGGTCTCCTACGAGCAGTACTTC
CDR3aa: CASSFEVAVSYEQYF

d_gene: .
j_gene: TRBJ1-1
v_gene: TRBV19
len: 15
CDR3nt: TGTGCCAGTAGTATTCGGGGTGGCGCGGACACTGAAGCTTTCTTT
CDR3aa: CASSIRGGADTEAFF

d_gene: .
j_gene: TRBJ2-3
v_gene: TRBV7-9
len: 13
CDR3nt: TGTGCCAGCAGCTTAGATGAGCAGGGGACGCAGTATTTT
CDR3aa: CASSLDEQGTQYF

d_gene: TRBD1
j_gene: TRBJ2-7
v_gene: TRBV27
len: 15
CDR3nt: TGTGCCAGCAGCAACACCGGGACAGGGGCCTACGAGCAGTACTTC
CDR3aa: CASSNTGTGAYEQYF

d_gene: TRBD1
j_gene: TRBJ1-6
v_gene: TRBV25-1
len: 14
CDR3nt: TGTGCCAGCAGTCGGGGGACAGGTTATTCACCCCTCCACTTT
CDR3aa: CASSRGTGYSPLHF

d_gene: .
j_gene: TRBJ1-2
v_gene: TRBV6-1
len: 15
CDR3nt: TGTGCCAGCAGTGTGCTAAACTACGGAAAAGATGGCTACACCTTC
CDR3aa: CASSVLNYGKDGYTF

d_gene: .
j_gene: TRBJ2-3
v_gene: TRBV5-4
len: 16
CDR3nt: TGTGCCAGCAGCTTGGCCGGGTTTGTAGTGGCAGATACGCAGTATTTT
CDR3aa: CASSLAGFVVADTQYF

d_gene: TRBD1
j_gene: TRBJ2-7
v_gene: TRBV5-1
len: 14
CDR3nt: TGCGCCAGCAGCCTCCGGACAGGGTCGGACGAGCAGTACTTC
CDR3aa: CASSLRTGSDEQYF

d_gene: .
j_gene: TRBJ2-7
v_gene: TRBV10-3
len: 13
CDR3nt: TGTGCCATCAGTGAGCCTGAGGCTGGCGAGCAGTACTTC
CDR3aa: CAISEPEAGEQYF

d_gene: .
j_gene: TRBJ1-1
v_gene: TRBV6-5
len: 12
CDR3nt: TGTGCCAGCAGCCCCGGGGGGACTGAAGCTTTCTTT
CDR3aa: CASSPGGTEAFF

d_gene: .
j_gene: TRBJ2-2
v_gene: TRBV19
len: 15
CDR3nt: TGTGCCAGTAGTAGAGACAGGACGGGGGCCGGGGAGCTGTTTTTT
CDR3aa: CASSRDRTGAGELFF

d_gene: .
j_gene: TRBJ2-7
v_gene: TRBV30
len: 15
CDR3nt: TGTGCCTGGAGTCCTCGCGGACTGCGCTCCTACGAGCAGTACTTC
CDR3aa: CAWSPRGLRSYEQYF

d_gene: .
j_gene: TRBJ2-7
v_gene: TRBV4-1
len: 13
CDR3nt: TGCGCCAGCAGCCAAGGGACATCCTACGAGCAGTACTTC
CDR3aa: CASSQGTSYEQYF

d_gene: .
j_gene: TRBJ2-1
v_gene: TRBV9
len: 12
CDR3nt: TGTGCCAGCAGCCCGCCCGGGACAGAGCAGTTCTTC
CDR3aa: CASSPPGTEQFF

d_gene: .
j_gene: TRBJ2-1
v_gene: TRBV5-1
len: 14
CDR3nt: TGCGCCAGCAGCGTCGCCAGCTCCTACAATGAGCAGTTCTTC
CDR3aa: CASSVASSYNEQFF

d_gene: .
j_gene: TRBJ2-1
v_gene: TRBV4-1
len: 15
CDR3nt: TGCGCCAGCAGCCAAGATAGCGCCTCAAACAATGAGCAGTTCTTC
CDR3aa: CASSQDSASNNEQFF

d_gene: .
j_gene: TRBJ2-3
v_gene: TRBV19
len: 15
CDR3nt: TGTGCCAGTAGTACCCCAGGAGGGGTCACAGATACGCAGTATTTT
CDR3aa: CASSTPGGVTDTQYF

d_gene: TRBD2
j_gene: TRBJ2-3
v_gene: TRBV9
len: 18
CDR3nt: TGTGCCAGCAGCCCGGGACTAGCGGGCCCCGTGACCCCATATACGCAGTATTTT
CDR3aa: CASSPGLAGPVTPYTQYF

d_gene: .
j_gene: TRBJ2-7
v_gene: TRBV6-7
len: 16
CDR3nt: TGTGCCAGCAGTTCCTCCTCCGACAGGAGCTCCTACGAGCAGTACTTC
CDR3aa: CASSSSSDRSSYEQYF

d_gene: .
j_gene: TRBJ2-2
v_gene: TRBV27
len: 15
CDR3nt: TGTGCCAGCAGTTTAGGTAGCCTTGGCACCGGGGAGCTGTTTTTT
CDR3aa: CASSLGSLGTGELFF

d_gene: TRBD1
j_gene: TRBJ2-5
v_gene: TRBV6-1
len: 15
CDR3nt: TGTGCCAGCGGGACAGGGGACTCTATTCAAGAGACCCAGTACTTC
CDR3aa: CASGTGDSIQETQYF

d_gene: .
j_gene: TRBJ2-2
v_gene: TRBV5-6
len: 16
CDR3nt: TGCGCCAGCAGCTTGGTTACGGACAGAATGACCGGGGAGCTGTTTTTT
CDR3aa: CASSLVTDRMTGELFF

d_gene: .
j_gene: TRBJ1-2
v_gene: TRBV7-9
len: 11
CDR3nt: TGTGCCGGGTGGACTACCTATGGCTACACCTTC
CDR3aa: CAGWTTYGYTF

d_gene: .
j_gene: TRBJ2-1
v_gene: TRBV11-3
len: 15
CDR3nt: TGTGCCAGCAGCTTAGATAAGTCCACATACAATGAGCAGTTCTTC
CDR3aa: CASSLDKSTYNEQFF

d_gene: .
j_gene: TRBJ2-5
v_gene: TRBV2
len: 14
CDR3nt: TGTGCCAGCAGTGAAGCGCTTCAGCGAGAGACCCAGTACTTC
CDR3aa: CASSEALQRETQYF

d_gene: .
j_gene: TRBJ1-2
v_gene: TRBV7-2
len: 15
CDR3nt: TGTGCCAGCAGCTTAGCTCGTTCGGCCCACGGGGGCTACACCTTC
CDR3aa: CASSLARSAHGGYTF

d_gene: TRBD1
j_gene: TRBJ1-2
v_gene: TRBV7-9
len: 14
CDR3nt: TGTGCCAGCAGCGCCGGAACAGGGGGTGCTGGCTACACCTTC
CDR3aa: CASSAGTGGAGYTF

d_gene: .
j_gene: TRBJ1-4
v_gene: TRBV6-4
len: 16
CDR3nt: TGTGCCAGCACGTTATACGCGGGGGCAACTAATGAAAAACTGTTTTTT
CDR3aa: CASTLYAGATNEKLFF

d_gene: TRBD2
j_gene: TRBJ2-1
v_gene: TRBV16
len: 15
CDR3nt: TGTGCCAGCAGCCAATCGCGGGGGGCTTACAATGAGCAGTTCTTC
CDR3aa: CASSQSRGAYNEQFF

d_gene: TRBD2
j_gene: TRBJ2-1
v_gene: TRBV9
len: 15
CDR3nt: TGTGCCAGCAGCCCTCTAGCGGGCGCCTACAATGAGCAGTTCTTC
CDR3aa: CASSPLAGAYNEQFF

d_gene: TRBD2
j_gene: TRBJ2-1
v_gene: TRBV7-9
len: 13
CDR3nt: TGTGCCAGCAGGACTAGCGTATCCAATGAGCAGTTCTTC
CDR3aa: CASRTSVSNEQFF